The 17 T cell receptor beta chains presented below share a single source sample, sequenced in a study of graft-versus-host responses after intestinal transplantation. Using immunoSEQ multiplex PCR, the repertoire was profiled, and TCRdb retains in-frame clones only, with some absent. This sample yields some 110,000 clones, of which about 92% are seen a single time; 1.2% belongs to the top ten. Their antigens are not known. Here the sequenced sample was unstimulated CD8+ T cells sorted from spleen or lymph node cells, taken before transplant. Receptor source: a human donor who was the organ donor for an intestinal transplant.

CDR3 nucleotides: TGTGCCAGCAGCTTGGCGTCCTTGAGCTCTGGAAACACCATATATTTT. Translation gives CASSLASLSSGNTIYF. This chain connects TRBV7-9 to TRBJ1-3; D gene ambiguous. This CDR3 has 16 residues. Looked up from germline, CDR1 is SEHNR and CDR2 is FQNEAQ (reference sequence). Trimming pared 3 bases from V and 0 bases from J, leaving 12 bases between.

The chain is built from TRBV6-5 and TRBJ1-2; D might be TRBD1 (5 bases). CDR3 length: 13 residues. Looked up from germline, CDR1 is MNHEY and CDR2 is SVGAGI. Trimming pared 2 bases from V and 8 bases from J, leaving 12 bases between. The CDR3 nucleotides read TGTGCCAGCAGTTACGCGTTTGGGGACGGCTACACCTTC. Its translation: CASSYAFGDGYTF.

V usage is TRBV6-6 and J usage is TRBJ2-7; 8 nucleotides align to TRBD1. This CDR3 contains 15 residues. Per germline, CDR1 MNHNY and CDR2 SVGAGI (reference sequence). V was pared by 5 bases and J by 1 base, with 7 bases of the junction left unmatched. The CDR3 reads CASSDPTGASYEQYF. The CDR3 nucleotides read TGTGCCAGCAGTGACCCGACAGGGGCTTCCTACGAGCAGTACTTC.

The chain couples TRBV6-5 to TRBJ1-1; the D is unclear. The length of the CDR3 is 13 residues. Germline V gives CDR1 MNHEY, CDR2 SVGAGI. V dropped 0 bases and J dropped 4 bases, with 6 bases sitting between them. The CDR3 DNA sequence: TGTGCCAGCAGTTACTCGAGAGCCACTGAAGCTTTCTTT. Translation gives CASSYSRATEAFF.

V gene TRBV28 combines with J gene TRBJ2-5; 8 nucleotides align to TRBD1. Trimming cost V 5 bases and J 5 bases; bases outside gene matches: 7. The CDR3 consists of 14 residues. The germline V gene has CDR1 MDHEN and CDR2 SYDVKM. CDR3 sequence reads: CASSDRGLGETQYF. The CDR3, as DNA: TGTGCCAGCAGTGACAGGGGCCTGGGGGAGACCCAGTACTTC.

V usage is TRBV7-8 and J usage is TRBJ1-5; TRBD1 is a possible D gene (5 bases). V was cut by 2 bases and J by 4 bases, with 9 bases left in between. Germline assignment: CDR1 SGHVS and CDR2 FQNEAQ. The CDR3 has 14 residues. As DNA, the CDR3 is TGTGCCAGCAGCTTACCGGGGGGGAATCAGCCCCAGCATTTT. It translates to CASSLPGGNQPQHF.

The chain combines TRBV7-9 with TRBJ2-7; maybe TRBD2 (6 bases). There are 13 residues in the CDR3. Trimming left V 5 bases short and J 5 bases short, with 13 bases between. Germline V gene lookup returns CDR1 SEHNR and CDR2 FQNEAQ (reference sequence). The CDR3, as DNA: TGTGCCAGCAGCCCCACCGGGGGACACGAGCAGTACTTC. Its translation is CASSPTGGHEQYF.

Written as DNA, the CDR3 is TGTGCCAGCAGCCCGCAGGGAGATGGCTACACCTTC. Translated: CASSPQGDGYTF. The V call is TRBV7-2, the J call TRBJ1-2; possible D gene TRBD1, 5 bases. Trimming removed 5 bases at V and 6 bases at J, with 10 bases between. This CDR3 region has 12 residues. Germline values: CDR1 SGHTA, CDR2 FQGNSA.

The CDR3 coding sequence is TGTGCCAGCAGCCCGGAAAGGGGAGCAAGTCTGGGCTACACCTTC. Protein sequence: CASSPERGASLGYTF. The rearrangement links TRBV4-2 to TRBJ1-2; possibly TRBD1 for D (5 bases). Trimming removed 4 bases from V and 8 bases from J, with 20 bases in between. This CDR3 is 15 amino acids long. The V gene's germline CDR1 is LGHNA and CDR2 YNFKEQ.

Points on this clone: The sample carries other DNA sequences with the same CDR3. The V call is TRBV25-1, the J call TRBJ2-7; D remains unclear. Trimming removed 3 bases at V and 1 base at J, with 1 base between. The germline V gene encodes CDR1 MGHDK and CDR2 SYGVNS. This CDR3 is 11 amino acids long. The CDR3 is CASSDSYEQYF. The CDR3 nucleotides read TGTGCCAGCAGTGATTCCTACGAGCAGTACTTC.

The CDR3 sequence: CASSVRWDTQYF. The CDR3 nucleotides are TGTGCCAGCAGCGTCCGCTGGGATACGCAGTATTTT. This sequence joins TRBV9 and TRBJ2-3; unclear D gene. Germline V gene lookup returns CDR1 SGDLS and CDR2 YYNGEE. This CDR3 region has 12 residues. The V and J ends lost 2 bases and 6 bases respectively, with 7 bases between them.

CDR3 region: CASSPSSHNEQFF. In DNA, the CDR3 is TGTGCCAGCAGCCCTAGTAGTCACAATGAGCAGTTCTTC. The rearrangement uses TRBV5-4 and TRBJ2-1; D gene ambiguous. V gave up 4 bases and J gave up 5 bases, with 10 bases separating them. This CDR3 comprises 13 residues. CDR1 SGHNT and CDR2 YYREEE come from the germline V gene (reference sequence).

The chain combines TRBV5-1 with TRBJ2-7, with TRBD2 as a possible D gene (5 bases). This CDR3 has 15 amino acids. Trimming left V 1 base short and J 3 bases short, with 14 bases between. From germline, CDR1 is SGHRS and CDR2 YFSETQ. As DNA, the CDR3 is TGCGCCAGCAGCTTGATGTGGGGAGATAGCTACGAGCAGTACTTC. Protein product: CASSLMWGDSYEQYF.

The chain is built from TRBV18 and TRBJ2-7; D remains ambiguous. The CDR3 has 15 residues. Germline V gene data show CDR1 as KGHSH and CDR2 as LQKENI. V was trimmed by 3 bases and J by 3 bases, leaving 15 bases between them. The CDR3 DNA is TGTGCCAGCTCACCCAGACAACTCGTGATCTACGAGCAGTACTTC. Residues: CASSPRQLVIYEQYF. Supplemented by reference TRBV18 and TRBJ2-7, the full variable domain reads NAGVMQNPRHLVRRRGQEARLRCSPMKGHSHVYWYRQLPEEGLKFMVYLQKENIIDESGMPKERFSAEFPKEGPSILRIQQVVRGDSAAYFCASSPRQLVIYEQYFGPGTRLTVT.

The rearrangement uses TRBV4-1 and TRBJ2-7; no firm D call. The CDR3 is 14 amino acids. The germline gives CDR1 MGHRA, CDR2 YSYEKL. V was shortened by 1 base and J by 3 bases, with 10 bases between the two germline ends. CDR3 loop: CASSQGIVSYEQYF. CDR3 sequence (DNA): TGCGCCAGCAGCCAAGGGATAGTCAGCTACGAGCAGTACTTC.

The chain carries TRBV4-2 and TRBJ1-1; a weak D match, TRBD1 (5 bases). Germline V gene lookup returns CDR1 LGHNA and CDR2 YNFKEQ. The germline V and J ends were trimmed by 3 bases and 0 bases, with 8 bases remaining between them. The CDR3 length is 14 residues. The CDR3 DNA follows: TGTGCCAGCAGCCATGGGACTCTGAACACTGAAGCTTTCTTT. This encodes CASSHGTLNTEAFF.

CDR3 in DNA: TGTGCCAGCAGTTTATCCCCTAGCGGGATCTACGAGCAGTACTTC. It translates to CASSLSPSGIYEQYF. This chain uses TRBV27 with TRBJ2-7; 9 bases align to TRBD2. The CDR3 is made up of 15 amino acids. Germline V lookup: CDR1 MNHEY, CDR2 SMNVEV (reference sequence). After removal of 0 bases from V and 3 bases from J, the junction contained 3 bases not matched to a gene.